This T cell receptor (beta chain) is from a study of blood T cells in healthy people across ages. This CDR3 has 14 amino acids. J lost 1 base, V lost 4 bases, and 3 bases had no gene match. Per germline, CDR1 MNHNY and CDR2 SVGAGI (reference sequence). This clonotype was seen more than once but under ten times. Combining a sample-barcoded 5' primer with a J-beta primer mix, a second PCR ran for roughly 7 to 12 cycles. Each cDNA molecule was tagged by a template-switch adaptor that had 12 random nucleotides. TCRdb reprocessed the 5' RACE reads via MiXCR and lists one record per CDR3 protein. This sample has hundreds of thousands of distinct CDR3 sequences, with about 30% found just once.

The source of this sequence is a woman of 80 years or more in good health. The J gene is TRBJ1-1, the V gene TRBV6-6, with TRBD1 matching 7 bases. Material for sequencing was blood. CDR3 loop: CASSSHRGNTEAFF. In DNA, the CDR3 is TGTGCCAGCAGTTCCCACAGGGGGAACACTGAAGCTTTCTTT.